The 7 T cell receptor beta chains below come from one sample, sequenced in a study of lymphopenia after photon versus proton radiotherapy. TCRdb's table, derived via immunoSEQ multiplex PCR, lists solely in-frame clones and lacks some. The sample includes 35,000 to 40,000 clones, more than 75% of them seen just once. Sequencing used peripheral blood, obtained from a patient treated with photon-based radiotherapy. The receptors stem from a middle-aged man with gastric cancer.

This clone was observed a single time. The chain is built from TRBV5-6 and TRBJ2-3; unclear D gene. The germline gives CDR1 SGHDT, CDR2 YYEEEE. The CDR3 extends over 15 amino acids. Trimming pared 2 bases from V and 4 bases from J, leaving 14 bases between. The CDR3 region has the DNA TGTGCCAGCAGCTTAGCCAGACCTTTGTCAGATACGCAGTATTTT. Its translation: CASSLARPLSDTQYF.

V and J are TRBV4-3 and TRBJ1-5, with 12 bases fitting TRBD1. CDR3 length equals 17 residues. From germline, CDR1 is LGHNA and CDR2 YSLEER. Unmatched junction bases numbered 8, after V lost 2 bases and J lost 6 bases. CDR3 coding DNA: TGCGCCAGCAGCCAACGGGACAGGGGGCGATATTCTCAGCCCCAGCATTTT. Encoded protein: CASSQRDRGRYSQPQHF.

Worth noting for this clone: Other DNA sequences in the sample encode the same CDR3. The chain recombines TRBV27 with TRBJ2-7; TRBD1 matches 12 bases. The CDR3 is 15 residues long. Germline V gene lookup returns CDR1 MNHEY and CDR2 SMNVEV (reference sequence). V lost 6 bases and J lost 2; bases outside the gene matches: 5. The CDR3 sequence: CASSLGQGATYEQYF. In DNA form, the CDR3 reads TGTGCCAGCAGCCTGGGACAGGGGGCCACCTACGAGCAGTACTTC.

In this sample, this clone turned up a few times. For the CDR3, the DNA is TGTGCCAGCAGCTTAGATGGAACAGGGGGTATGAATGAGCAGTTCTTC. This gives the protein CASSLDGTGGMNEQFF. This chain connects TRBV11-3 to TRBJ2-1; the match to TRBD1 covers 8 bases. The ends lost 0 bases at V and 7 bases at J; junction bases unmatched: 8. CDR1 is SGHNT and CDR2 is YENEEA in the germline V gene. The length of the CDR3 is 16 residues.

The chain combines TRBV7-9 with TRBJ2-7; tentatively, D is TRBD1 (7 bases). Germline V gene lookup returns CDR1 SEHNR and CDR2 FQNEAQ (reference sequence). The CDR3 is 15 residues long. V lost 1 base, J lost 7 bases, and 17 bases lay in between. This chain's CDR3 is CASSLVGRQGGEQYF. The CDR3 DNA is TGTGCCAGCAGCTTAGTCGGCCGACAGGGAGGAGAGCAGTACTTC.

This clone was observed once. The chain uses TRBV30 and TRBJ1-5; D call uncertain. Germline CDR1 reads GTSNPN; CDR2 reads SVGIG (reference sequence). V was clipped by 2 bases and J by 0 bases, with 5 bases between them. The CDR3 consists of 13 residues. Written as DNA, the CDR3 is TGTGCCTGGAGTAGGGATAGCAATCAGCCCCAGCATTTT. This translates into CAWSRDSNQPQHF.

The chain joins TRBV19 to TRBJ1-2; 7 bases map to TRBD1. V lost 6 bases to trimming and J lost 2 bases; unmatched junction nucleotides: 9. CDR1 is LNHDA and CDR2 is SQIVND in the germline V gene (reference sequence). This CDR3 has 15 residues. CDR3 coding DNA: TGTGCCAGTAGCCCTGGACAGGCTGAAAACTATGGCTACACCTTC. The encoded protein is CASSPGQAENYGYTF.